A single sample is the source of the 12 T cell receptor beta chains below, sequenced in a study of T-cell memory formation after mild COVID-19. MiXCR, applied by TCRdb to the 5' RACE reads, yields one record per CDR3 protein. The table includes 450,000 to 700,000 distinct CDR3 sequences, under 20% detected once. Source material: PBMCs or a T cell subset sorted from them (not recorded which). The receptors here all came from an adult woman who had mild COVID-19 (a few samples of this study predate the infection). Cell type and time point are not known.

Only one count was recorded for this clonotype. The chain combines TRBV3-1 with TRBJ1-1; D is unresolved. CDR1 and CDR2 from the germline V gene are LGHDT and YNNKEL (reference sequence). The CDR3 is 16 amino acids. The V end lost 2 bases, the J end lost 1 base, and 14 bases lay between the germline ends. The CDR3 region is CASSQSGILGNTEAFF. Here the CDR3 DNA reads TGTGCCAGCAGCCAATCGGGTATCCTAGGGAACACTGAAGCTTTCTTT.

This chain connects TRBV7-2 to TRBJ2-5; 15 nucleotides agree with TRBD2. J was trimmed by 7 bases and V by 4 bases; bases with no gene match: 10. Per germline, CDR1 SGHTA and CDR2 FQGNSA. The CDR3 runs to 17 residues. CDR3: CASSSPGLAGGPGTQYF. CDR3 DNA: TGTGCCAGCAGCTCTCCGGGACTAGCGGGGGGCCCAGGGACCCAGTACTTC.

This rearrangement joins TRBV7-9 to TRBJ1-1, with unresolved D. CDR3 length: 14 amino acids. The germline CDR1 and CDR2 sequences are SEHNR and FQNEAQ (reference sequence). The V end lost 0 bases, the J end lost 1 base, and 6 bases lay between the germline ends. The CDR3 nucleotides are TGTGCCAGCAGCTTAGCGCAAACGAACACTGAAGCTTTCTTT. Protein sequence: CASSLAQTNTEAFF. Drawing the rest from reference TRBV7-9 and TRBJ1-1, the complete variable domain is DTGVSQNPRHKITKRGQNVTFRCDPISEHNRLYWYRQTLGQGPEFLTYFQNEAQLEKSRLLSDRFSAERPKGSFSTLEIQRTEQGDSAMYLCASSLAQTNTEAFFGQGTRLTVV.

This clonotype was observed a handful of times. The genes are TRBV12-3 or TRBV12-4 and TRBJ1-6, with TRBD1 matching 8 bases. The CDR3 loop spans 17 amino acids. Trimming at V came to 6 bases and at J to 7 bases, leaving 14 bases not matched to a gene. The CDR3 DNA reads TGTGCCAGCAGAGGGGGGCAGGGGGCGAGGAACAATTCACCCCTCCACTTT. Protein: CASRGGQGARNNSPLHF.

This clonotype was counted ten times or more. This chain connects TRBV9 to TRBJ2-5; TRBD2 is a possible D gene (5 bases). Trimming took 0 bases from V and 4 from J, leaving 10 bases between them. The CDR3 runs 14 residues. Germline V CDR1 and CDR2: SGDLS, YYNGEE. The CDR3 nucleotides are TGTGCCAGCAGCGTAGCTACTGCGGGAGAGACCCAGTACTTC. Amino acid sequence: CASSVATAGETQYF.

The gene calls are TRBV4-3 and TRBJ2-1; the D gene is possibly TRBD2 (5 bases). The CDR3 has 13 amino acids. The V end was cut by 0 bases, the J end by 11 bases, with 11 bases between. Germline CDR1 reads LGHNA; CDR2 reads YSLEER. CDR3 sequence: CASSQEGGQKQFF. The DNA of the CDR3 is TGCGCCAGCAGCCAAGAAGGCGGGCAGAAGCAGTTCTTC.

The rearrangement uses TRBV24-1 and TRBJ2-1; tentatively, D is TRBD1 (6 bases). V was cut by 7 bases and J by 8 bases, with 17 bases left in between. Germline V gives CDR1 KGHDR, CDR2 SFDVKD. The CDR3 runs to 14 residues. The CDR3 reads CATRGQGPLDEQFF. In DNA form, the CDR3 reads TGTGCCACCAGAGGGCAGGGGCCGTTAGATGAGCAGTTCTTC.

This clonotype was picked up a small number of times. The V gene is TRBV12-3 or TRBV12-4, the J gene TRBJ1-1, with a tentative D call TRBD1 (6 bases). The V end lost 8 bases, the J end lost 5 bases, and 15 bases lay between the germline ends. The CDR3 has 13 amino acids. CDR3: CASGTGWGTEAFF. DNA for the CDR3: TGTGCCAGCGGAACAGGGTGGGGGACTGAAGCTTTCTTT.

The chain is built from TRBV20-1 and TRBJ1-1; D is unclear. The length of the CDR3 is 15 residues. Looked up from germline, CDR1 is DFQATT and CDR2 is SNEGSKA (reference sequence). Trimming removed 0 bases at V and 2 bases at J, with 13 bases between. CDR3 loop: CSARDPRRINTEAFF. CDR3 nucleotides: TGCAGTGCTAGAGATCCCCGTCGCATTAACACTGAAGCTTTCTTT.

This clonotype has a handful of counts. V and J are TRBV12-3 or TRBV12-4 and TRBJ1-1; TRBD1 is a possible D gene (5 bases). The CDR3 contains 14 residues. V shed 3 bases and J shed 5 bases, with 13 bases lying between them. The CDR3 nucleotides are TGTGCCAGCAGTTTTAGGGGTCGTGGAACTGAAGCTTTCTTT. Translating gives CASSFRGRGTEAFF.

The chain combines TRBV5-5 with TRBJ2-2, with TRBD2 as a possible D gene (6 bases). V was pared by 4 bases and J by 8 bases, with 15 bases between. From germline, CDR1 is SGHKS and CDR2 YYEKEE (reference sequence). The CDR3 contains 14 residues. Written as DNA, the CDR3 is TGTGCCAGCAGCCTCCCCGGGGGTGCGGGGGAGCTGTTTTTT. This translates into CASSLPGGAGELFF.

The CDR3 protein is CASSQVGTSGFDEQFF. The DNA for the CDR3 is TGCGCCAGCAGCCAAGTCGGGACTAGCGGGTTCGATGAGCAGTTCTTC. The J gene is TRBJ2-1, the V gene TRBV4-3; 12 bases fit TRBD2. The CDR3 spans 16 residues. Germline-derived CDR1 and CDR2 are LGHNA and YSLEER. Unmatched junction bases numbered 6, after V lost 1 base and J lost 8 bases.